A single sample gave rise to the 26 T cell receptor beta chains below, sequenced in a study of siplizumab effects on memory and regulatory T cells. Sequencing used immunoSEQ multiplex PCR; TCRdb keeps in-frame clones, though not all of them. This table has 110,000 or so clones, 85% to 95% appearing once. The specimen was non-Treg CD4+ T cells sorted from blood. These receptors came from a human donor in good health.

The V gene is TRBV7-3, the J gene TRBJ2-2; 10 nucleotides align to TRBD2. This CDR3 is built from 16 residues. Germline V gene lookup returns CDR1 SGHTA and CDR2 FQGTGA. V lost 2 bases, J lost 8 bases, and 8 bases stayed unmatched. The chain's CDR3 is CASSLGWTSGAGELFF. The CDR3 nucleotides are TGTGCCAGCAGCTTAGGCTGGACTAGCGGAGCTGGGGAGCTGTTTTTT.

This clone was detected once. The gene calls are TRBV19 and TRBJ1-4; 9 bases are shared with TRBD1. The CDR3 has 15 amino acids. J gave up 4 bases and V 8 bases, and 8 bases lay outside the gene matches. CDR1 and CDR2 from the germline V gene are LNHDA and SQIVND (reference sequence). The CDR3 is CASFSQGAGNEKLFF. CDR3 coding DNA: TGTGCCAGTTTTTCACAGGGGGCCGGTAATGAAAAACTGTTTTTT.

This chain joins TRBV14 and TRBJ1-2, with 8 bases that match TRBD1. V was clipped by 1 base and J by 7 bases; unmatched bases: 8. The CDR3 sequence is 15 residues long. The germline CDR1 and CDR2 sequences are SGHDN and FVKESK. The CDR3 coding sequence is TGTGCCAGCAGCCAAGTTCAGGGGGCTTCGTCTGGCTACACCTTC. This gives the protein CASSQVQGASSGYTF.

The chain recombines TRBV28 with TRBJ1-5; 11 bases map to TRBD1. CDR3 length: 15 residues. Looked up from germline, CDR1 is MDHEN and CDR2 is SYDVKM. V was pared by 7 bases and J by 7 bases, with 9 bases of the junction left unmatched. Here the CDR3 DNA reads TGTGCCAGCAAAACCGGGACAGGGGGAACACAGCCCCAGCATTTT. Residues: CASKTGTGGTQPQHF. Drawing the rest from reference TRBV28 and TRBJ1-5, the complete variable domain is DVKVTQSSRYLVKRTGEKVFLECVQDMDHENMFWYRQDPGLGLRLIYFSYDVKMKEKGDIPEGYSVSREKKERFSLILESASTNQTSMYLCASKTGTGGTQPQHFGDGTRLSIL.

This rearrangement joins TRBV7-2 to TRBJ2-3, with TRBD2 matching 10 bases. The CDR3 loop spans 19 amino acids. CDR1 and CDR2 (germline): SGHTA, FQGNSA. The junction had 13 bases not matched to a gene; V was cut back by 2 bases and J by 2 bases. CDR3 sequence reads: CASSLKLWGSGGHTDTQYF. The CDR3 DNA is TGTGCCAGCAGCTTAAAACTCTGGGGTAGCGGGGGGCACACAGATACGCAGTATTTT.

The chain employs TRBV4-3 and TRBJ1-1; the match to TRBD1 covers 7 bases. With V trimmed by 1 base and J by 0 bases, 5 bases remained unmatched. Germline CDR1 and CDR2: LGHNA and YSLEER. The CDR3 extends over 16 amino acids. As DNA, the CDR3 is TGCGCCAGCAGCCAAGTTCAGGGGGTCATGAACACTGAAGCTTTCTTT. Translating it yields CASSQVQGVMNTEAFF.

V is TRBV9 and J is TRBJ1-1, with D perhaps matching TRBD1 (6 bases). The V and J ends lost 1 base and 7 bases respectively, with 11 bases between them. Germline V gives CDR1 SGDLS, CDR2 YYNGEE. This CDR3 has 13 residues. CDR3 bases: TGTGCCAGCAGCGTAAGGGGGGTTGGTGAAGCTTTCTTT. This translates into CASSVRGVGEAFF.

This CDR3 reads CASSKACRGPPGELFF. CDR3 DNA sequence: TGTGCCAGCAGCAAAGCGTGCAGGGGGCCCCCCGGGGAGCTGTTTTTT. This sequence joins TRBV21-1 and TRBJ2-2; TRBD1 reflects the table's D call only, with no check against the DNA. TRBV21-1 is labeled a pseudogene. The CDR3 has 16 residues.

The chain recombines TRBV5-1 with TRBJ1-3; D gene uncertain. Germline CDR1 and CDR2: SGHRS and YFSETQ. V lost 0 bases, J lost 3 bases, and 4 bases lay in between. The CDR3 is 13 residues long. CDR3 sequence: CASSLGDGNTIYF. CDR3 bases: TGCGCCAGCAGCTTGGGAGATGGAAACACCATATATTTT.

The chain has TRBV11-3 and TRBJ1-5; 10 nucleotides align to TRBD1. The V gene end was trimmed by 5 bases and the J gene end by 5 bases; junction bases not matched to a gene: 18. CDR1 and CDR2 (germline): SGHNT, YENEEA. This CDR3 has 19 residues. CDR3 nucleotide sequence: TGTGCCAGCAGCCTCGAACAAGGACAGGGGGGTTTAGGTGATCAGCCCCAGCATTTT. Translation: CASSLEQGQGGLGDQPQHF.

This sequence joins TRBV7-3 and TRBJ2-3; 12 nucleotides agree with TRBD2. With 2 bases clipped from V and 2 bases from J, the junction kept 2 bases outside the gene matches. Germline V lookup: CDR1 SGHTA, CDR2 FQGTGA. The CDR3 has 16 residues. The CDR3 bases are TGTGCCAGCAGCTTACGACTAGCGGGGGACACAGATACGCAGTATTTT. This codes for CASSLRLAGDTDTQYF.

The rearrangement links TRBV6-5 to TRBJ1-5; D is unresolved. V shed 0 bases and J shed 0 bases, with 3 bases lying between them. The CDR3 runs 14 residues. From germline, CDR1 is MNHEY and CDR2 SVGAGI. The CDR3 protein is CASSYSVSNQPQHF. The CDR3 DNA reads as TGTGCCAGCAGTTACTCTGTTAGCAATCAGCCCCAGCATTTT.

The CDR3 is CASSIKNPTDTQYF. As DNA, the CDR3 is TGTGCCAGTAGTATAAAAAACCCCACAGATACGCAGTATTTT. This chain uses TRBV19 with TRBJ2-3; D unclear. The CDR3 is 14 residues long. Germline V CDR1 and CDR2: LNHDA, SQIVND (reference sequence). V lost 2 bases and J lost 2, with 8 bases in between.

The CDR3 loop reads CASSVEGGRELFF. The CDR3 coding sequence is TGTGCCAGCAGCGTAGAAGGGGGAAGGGAGCTGTTTTTT. The chain couples TRBV9 to TRBJ2-2; D perhaps matches TRBD1 (6 bases). V was trimmed by 0 bases and J by 9 bases, leaving 9 bases between them. The CDR3 sequence is 13 residues long. In germline, CDR1 is SGDLS, CDR2 YYNGEE.

The CDR3 nucleotides read TGTGCCAACCCCCGGCACACCTTC. As protein: CANPRHTF. The chain recombines TRBV5-6 with TRBJ1-2; D is undetermined. V lost 9 bases and J lost 12, with 9 bases in between. There are 8 residues in the CDR3. Per the germline V gene, CDR1 is SGHDT and CDR2 is YYEEEE.

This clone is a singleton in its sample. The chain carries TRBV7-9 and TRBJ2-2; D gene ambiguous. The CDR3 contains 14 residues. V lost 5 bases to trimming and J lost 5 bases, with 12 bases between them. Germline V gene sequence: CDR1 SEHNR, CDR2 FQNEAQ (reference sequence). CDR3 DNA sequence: TGTGCCAGCAGCCCCATGGGCCCAACCGGGGAGCTGTTTTTT. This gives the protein CASSPMGPTGELFF.

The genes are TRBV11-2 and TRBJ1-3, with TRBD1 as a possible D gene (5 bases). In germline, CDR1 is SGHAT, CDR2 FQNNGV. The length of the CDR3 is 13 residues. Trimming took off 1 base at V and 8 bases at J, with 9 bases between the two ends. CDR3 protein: CASSLAGTDTIYF. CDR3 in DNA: TGTGCCAGCAGCTTAGCAGGGACGGACACCATATATTTT. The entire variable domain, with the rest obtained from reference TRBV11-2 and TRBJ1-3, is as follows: EAGVAQSPRYKIIEKRQSVAFWCNPISGHATLYWYQQILGQGPKLLIQFQNNGVVDDSQLPKDRFSAERLKGVDSTLKIQPAKLEDSAVYLCASSLAGTDTIYFGEGSWLTVV.

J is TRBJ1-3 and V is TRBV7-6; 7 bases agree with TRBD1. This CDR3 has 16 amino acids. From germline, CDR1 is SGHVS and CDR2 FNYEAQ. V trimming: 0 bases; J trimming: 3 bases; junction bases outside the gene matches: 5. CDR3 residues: CASSLADRPSGNTIYF. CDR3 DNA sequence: TGTGCCAGCAGCTTAGCGGACAGGCCAAGTGGAAACACCATATATTTT.

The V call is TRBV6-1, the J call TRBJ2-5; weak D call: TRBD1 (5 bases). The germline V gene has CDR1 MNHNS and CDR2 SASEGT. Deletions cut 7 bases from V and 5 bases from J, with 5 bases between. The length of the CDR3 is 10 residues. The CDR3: CASKGETQYF. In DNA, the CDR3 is TGTGCCAGCAAGGGGGAGACCCAGTACTTC.

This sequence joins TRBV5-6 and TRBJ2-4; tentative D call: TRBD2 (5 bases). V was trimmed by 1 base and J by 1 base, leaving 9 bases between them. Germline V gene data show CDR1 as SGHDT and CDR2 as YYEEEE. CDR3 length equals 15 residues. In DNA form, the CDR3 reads TGTGCCAGCAGCTTGTTCGGACTCGCCAAAAACATTCAGTACTTC. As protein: CASSLFGLAKNIQYF.

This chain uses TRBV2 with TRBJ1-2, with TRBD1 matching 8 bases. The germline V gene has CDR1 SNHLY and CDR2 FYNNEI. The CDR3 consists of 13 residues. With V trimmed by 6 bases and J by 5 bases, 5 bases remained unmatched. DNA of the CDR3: TGTGCCAGCAGCAAGGGGACAGGATATGGCTACACCTTC. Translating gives CASSKGTGYGYTF.

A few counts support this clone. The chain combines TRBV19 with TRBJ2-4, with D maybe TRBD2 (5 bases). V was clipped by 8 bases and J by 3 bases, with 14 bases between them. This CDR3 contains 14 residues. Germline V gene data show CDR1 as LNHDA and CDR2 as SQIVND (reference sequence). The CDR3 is CASRSTGSKNIQYF. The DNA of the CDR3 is TGTGCCAGTCGGTCTACGGGGAGCAAAAACATTCAGTACTTC.

CDR3 nucleotide sequence: TGTGCCAGCTCACCTCCCGGGACAAGTCCTTACGAGCAGTACTTC. Translated: CASSPPGTSPYEQYF. The rearrangement joins TRBV18 to TRBJ2-7; tentative D call: TRBD1 (6 bases). This CDR3 comprises 15 residues. Germline V gene sequence: CDR1 KGHSH, CDR2 LQKENI. V lost 3 bases and J lost 4, with 16 bases in between.

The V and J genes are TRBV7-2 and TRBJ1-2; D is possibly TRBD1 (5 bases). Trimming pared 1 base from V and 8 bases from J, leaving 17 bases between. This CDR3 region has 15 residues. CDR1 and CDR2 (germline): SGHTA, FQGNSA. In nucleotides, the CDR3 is TGTGCCAGCAGCTTAGGGCCGGACGGCGGGGGAGGCTACACCTTC. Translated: CASSLGPDGGGGYTF.

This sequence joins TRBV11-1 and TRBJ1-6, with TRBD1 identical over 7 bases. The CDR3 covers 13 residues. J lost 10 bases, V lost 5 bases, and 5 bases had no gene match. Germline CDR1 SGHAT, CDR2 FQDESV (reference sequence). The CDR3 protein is CASSDQGGSPLHF. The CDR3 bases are TGTGCCAGCAGCGATCAGGGGGGATCACCCCTCCACTTT.

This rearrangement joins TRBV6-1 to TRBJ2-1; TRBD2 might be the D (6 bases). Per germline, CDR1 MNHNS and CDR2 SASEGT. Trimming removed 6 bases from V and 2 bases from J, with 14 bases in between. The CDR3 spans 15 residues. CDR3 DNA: TGTGCCAGCAGGGCCTCCGGGACTCCCTACAATGAGCAGTTCTTC. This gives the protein CASRASGTPYNEQFF.